Each of the 6 T cell receptor beta chains below was sequenced from the same sample in a study of T cell repertoires in cytomegalovirus infection. For these TCRs, the target antigens are not known. TCRdb called the reads again in MiXCR, with one record for every CDR3 protein. The sample has 68,000 or so distinct CDR3 sequences, 20% to 25% seen once. Material for sequencing was PBMCs, sequenced either directly or after in vitro stimulation (not recorded which). The receptor set was obtained from a human donor in good health (CMV status not recorded). Some clones in this sample may be carry-over from other donors' samples.

This chain connects TRBV7-2 to TRBJ2-7; D gene ambiguous. V was cut by 2 bases and J by 3 bases, with 11 bases left in between. Germline assignment: CDR1 SGHTA and CDR2 FQGNSA. The length of the CDR3 is 14 residues. DNA for the CDR3: TGTGCCAGCAGCTTAAACTCCATAGACTACGAGCAGTACTTC. Protein: CASSLNSIDYEQYF.

The count of this clonotype is one. V gene TRBV20-1 combines with J gene TRBJ2-7; tentatively, D is TRBD1 or TRBD2 (5 bases each). Germline V gene lookup returns CDR1 DFQATT and CDR2 SNEGSKA (reference sequence). The germline V and J ends were trimmed by 4 bases and 6 bases, with 16 bases remaining between them. This CDR3 comprises 13 residues. CDR3 sequence reads: CSATSGTVGEQYV. The CDR3 bases are TGCAGTGCTACCTCCGGGACGGTGGGCGAGCAGTACGTC.

This clonotype qualifies as medium-sized. The V call is TRBV7-2, the J call TRBJ1-2; D is unresolved. Trimming removed 0 bases from V and 4 bases from J, with 12 bases in between. Per the germline V gene, CDR1 is SGHTA and CDR2 is FQGNSA. There are 15 residues in the CDR3. The CDR3 nucleotides are TGTGCCAGCAGCTTAGCACGGGCTTTCGGCTATGGCTACACCTTC. Its protein product is CASSLARAFGYGYTF.

J is TRBJ2-1 and V is TRBV13; weak D call: TRBD2 (7 bases). CDR3 length: 14 amino acids. The germline CDR1 and CDR2 sequences are PRHDT and FYEKMQ (reference sequence). The ends were cut back, 1 base at V and 7 bases at J, with 11 bases in the middle. In nucleotides, the CDR3 is TGTGCCAGCAGCTTAGAAGGGGGGGGAAATGAGCAGTTCTTC. Its protein product is CASSLEGGGNEQFF.

In this sample, this clonotype turned up a few times. The chain couples TRBV12-3 or TRBV12-4 to TRBJ1-3; the D is unclear. The germline V and J ends were trimmed by 4 bases and 1 base, with 8 bases remaining between them. The CDR3 contains 14 residues. CDR3 in amino acids: CASSYYTSGNTIYF. Written as DNA, the CDR3 is TGTGCCAGCAGTTATTATACTTCTGGAAACACCATATATTTT.

In its sample, this clonotype was seen many times. The CDR3 protein is CASSSRDRDNEQFF. The CDR3 DNA follows: TGTGCCAGCAGCTCCCGGGACAGGGACAATGAGCAGTTCTTC. The rearrangement links TRBV7-8 to TRBJ2-1; 9 bases are a match to TRBD1. Per the germline V gene, CDR1 is SGHVS and CDR2 is FQNEAQ. V was pared by 4 bases and J by 5 bases, with 3 bases of the junction left unmatched. The CDR3 is 14 amino acids.